The 31 T cell receptor beta chains reported below all come from one sample, sequenced in a study of blood T cell repertoires in COVID-19. This table comes from immunoSEQ multiplex PCR, and its TCRdb copy is limited to in-frame clones, with some not included. Here the sample spans about 210,000 clones, roughly nine tenths being singletons. The sequenced sample was peripheral blood. These receptor sequences come from a man aged 40-50 years with acute or convalescent COVID-19.

This clone appeared a few times. The chain uses TRBV5-5 and TRBJ1-5, with 7 bases fitting TRBD1. The V gene end was trimmed by 2 bases and the J gene end by 7 bases; junction bases not matched to a gene: 6. CDR1 and CDR2 (germline): SGHKS, YYEKEE (reference sequence). The CDR3 consists of 14 residues. The CDR3 bases are TGTGCCAGCAGCTTACAGGGGATCCGGCAGCCCCAGCATTTT. Amino acid sequence: CASSLQGIRQPQHF.

This clone showed up just once. The chain recombines TRBV2 with TRBJ2-4, with D maybe TRBD1 (5 bases). CDR1 is SNHLY and CDR2 is FYNNEI in the germline V gene. This CDR3 spans 14 amino acids. V lost 7 bases, J lost 1 base, and 11 bases lay in between. The CDR3 coding sequence is TGTGCCAGCAAAGACAGTATGGCCAAAAACATTCAGTACTTC. This encodes CASKDSMAKNIQYF.

This chain connects TRBV7-2 to TRBJ1-2; D may be TRBD1 (6 bases). The germline V gene encodes CDR1 SGHTA and CDR2 FQGNSA. Trimming took off 1 base at V and 4 bases at J, with 16 bases between the two ends. The CDR3 has 16 amino acids. CDR3 bases: TGTGCCAGCAGCTTAGAGGGGGGGCAACCGGGCTATGGCTACACCTTC. This translates into CASSLEGGQPGYGYTF.

This clone was seen only a few times. V usage is TRBV4-1 and J usage is TRBJ2-7; 9 bases align to TRBD1. Unmatched junction bases numbered 16, after V lost 5 bases and J lost 5 bases. This CDR3 comprises 17 residues. The germline gives CDR1 MGHRA, CDR2 YSYEKL. CDR3 sequence: CASSFTGRDRVWDEQYF. CDR3 bases: TGCGCCAGCAGCTTCACGGGCCGGGACAGGGTATGGGACGAGCAGTACTTC.

The CDR3 bases are TGTGCCAGTAGTATCGGACTAGCAGGGTACGAGCAGTACTTC. It yields the protein CASSIGLAGYEQYF. The gene calls are TRBV19 and TRBJ2-7, with 8 bases fitting TRBD2. This CDR3 has 14 residues. Germline trimming cut 3 bases from V and 4 bases from J; bases unmatched to any gene: 5. Germline V gene lookup returns CDR1 LNHDA and CDR2 SQIVND (reference sequence). Filled out from reference TRBV19 and TRBJ2-7, the complete variable domain reads DGGITQSPKYLFRKEGQNVTLSCEQNLNHDAMYWYRQDPGQGLRLIYYSQIVNDFQKGDIAEGYSVSREKKESFPLTVTSAQKNPTAFYLCASSIGLAGYEQYFGPGTRLTVT.

The chain combines TRBV6-5 with TRBJ1-2, with 10 bases lining up with TRBD1. Germline values: CDR1 MNHEY, CDR2 SVGAGI. This CDR3 is 15 amino acids long. With V trimmed by 5 bases and J by 4 bases, 7 bases remained unmatched. The CDR3 DNA follows: TGTGCCAGCAGTCCGACAGGGGGCGGAATCTATGGCTACACCTTC. The encoded protein is CASSPTGGGIYGYTF.

The genes are TRBV18 and TRBJ2-1, with 7 bases identical to TRBD2. CDR1 and CDR2 (germline): KGHSH, LQKENI. CDR3 length: 16 residues. V was clipped by 3 bases and J by 0 bases; unmatched bases: 5. The chain's CDR3 is CASSPIGGSSYNEQFF. The CDR3 nucleotides are TGTGCCAGCTCACCCATCGGGGGGAGCTCCTACAATGAGCAGTTCTTC.

This clone came up once. V gene TRBV9 combines with J gene TRBJ2-7, with 7 bases identical to TRBD2. Trimming cost V 4 bases and J 7 bases; bases outside gene matches: 11. The CDR3 contains 14 residues. The germline V gene has CDR1 SGDLS and CDR2 YYNGEE. CDR3 bases: TGTGCCAGCAGCCTAGCCGGGACTATTGGAGAGCAGTACTTC. It translates to CASSLAGTIGEQYF.

This clone showed up just once. The genes are TRBV7-9 and TRBJ2-5; tentative D call: TRBD1 (6 bases). Germline CDR1 is SEHNR and CDR2 is FQNEAQ (reference sequence). Trimming left V 5 bases short and J 4 bases short, with 14 bases between. The CDR3 totals 14 residues. CDR3 DNA: TGTGCCAGCAGCCCATGGGGGCCACGAGAGACCCAGTACTTC. It codes for CASSPWGPRETQYF.

This chain uses TRBV6-5 with TRBJ2-7, with unresolved D. The CDR3 sequence is 12 residues long. Trimming shortened V by 6 bases and J by 3 bases, and 9 bases separated the two germline ends. Germline values: CDR1 MNHEY, CDR2 SVGAGI. The CDR3 nucleotides read TGTGCCAGCAGCCTAGTTCTCTACGAGCAGTACTTC. The encoded protein is CASSLVLYEQYF.

The V call is TRBV14, the J call TRBJ2-3; D call uncertain. The CDR3 extends over 13 amino acids. The V and J ends lost 3 bases and 6 bases respectively, with 10 bases between them. Germline V gene sequence: CDR1 SGHDN, CDR2 FVKESK. CDR3 bases: TGTGCCAGCAGCCAGCAACGAACTGATACGCAGTATTTT. Protein sequence: CASSQQRTDTQYF.

V and J are TRBV11-2 and TRBJ1-1; possibly TRBD1 for D (5 bases). This CDR3 is built from 14 residues. The V end lost 2 bases, the J end lost 5 bases, and 12 bases lay between the germline ends. Germline CDR1 is SGHAT and CDR2 is FQNNGV. The CDR3 reads CASSLNQGWTEAFF. Here the CDR3 DNA reads TGTGCCAGCAGCTTAAATCAGGGATGGACTGAAGCTTTCTTT.

The chain couples TRBV27 to TRBJ2-7; TRBD1 matches at 9 bases. The CDR3 runs to 18 residues. Trimming cost V 2 bases and J 0 bases; bases outside gene matches: 11. CDR1 and CDR2 from the germline V gene are MNHEY and SMNVEV (reference sequence). CDR3 sequence reads: CASSLGGDRVTVSYEQYF. The CDR3 coding sequence is TGTGCCAGCAGTTTAGGAGGGGACAGGGTCACAGTCTCCTACGAGCAGTACTTC.

The CDR3 DNA follows: TGCGCCAGCAGCCAAATGACTAGCGGACACGGCGATGAGCAGTTCTTC. Its protein is CASSQMTSGHGDEQFF. The V gene is TRBV4-1, the J gene TRBJ2-1; 9 bases match TRBD2. The CDR3 is made up of 16 amino acids. V shed 2 bases, J shed 8 bases, and the junction held 10 bases outside the gene matches. Germline CDR1 MGHRA, CDR2 YSYEKL.

For the CDR3, the DNA is TGTGCCAGCAGCGTAGGCGGGAGAGTTTACAGCGAGCAGTACTTC. Protein sequence: CASSVGGRVYSEQYF. The rearrangement uses TRBV9 and TRBJ2-7, with TRBD2 matching 7 bases. Germline lookup yields CDR1 SGDLS and CDR2 YYNGEE. The V gene end was trimmed by 0 bases and the J gene end by 6 bases; junction bases not matched to a gene: 9. The CDR3 covers 15 residues.

This clone was picked up a small number of times. This chain's CDR3 is CASSLNSGLMNTEAFF. The CDR3 DNA is TGTGCCAGCTCCCTCAATTCGGGTCTTATGAACACTGAAGCTTTCTTT. The chain couples TRBV18 to TRBJ1-1; D gene unclear. Germline V gene data show CDR1 as KGHSH and CDR2 as LQKENI. The V and J ends lost 6 bases and 0 bases respectively, with 17 bases between them. The CDR3 totals 16 residues.

The gene calls are TRBV5-1 and TRBJ2-3, with 8 positions matching TRBD1. V lost 5 bases, J lost 2 bases, and 7 bases stayed unmatched. Germline CDR1 and CDR2: SGHRS and YFSETQ. The CDR3 is 15 residues long. The CDR3 region is CASRSGTGFTDTQYF. The CDR3 DNA reads TGCGCCAGCAGGTCCGGGACAGGTTTCACAGATACGCAGTATTTT. Drawing the rest from reference TRBV5-1 and TRBJ2-3, the complete variable domain is KAGVTQTPRYLIKTRGQQVTLSCSPISGHRSVSWYQQTPGQGLQFLFEYFSETQRNKGNFPGRFSGRQFSNSRSEMNVSTLELGDSALYLCASRSGTGFTDTQYFGPGTRLTVL.

The chain carries TRBV11-2 and TRBJ1-2, with no clear D. Germline V gene lookup returns CDR1 SGHAT and CDR2 FQNNGV. The V and J ends lost 0 bases and 4 bases respectively, with 6 bases between them. The CDR3 covers 13 residues. CDR3 coding DNA: TGTGCCAGCAGCTTAGACCTTCTCTATGGCTACACCTTC. Protein sequence: CASSLDLLYGYTF. Supplemented by reference TRBV11-2 and TRBJ1-2, the full variable domain reads EAGVAQSPRYKIIEKRQSVAFWCNPISGHATLYWYQQILGQGPKLLIQFQNNGVVDDSQLPKDRFSAERLKGVDSTLKIQPAKLEDSAVYLCASSLDLLYGYTFGSGTRLTVV.

J is TRBJ1-6 and V is TRBV5-1; D is undetermined. The CDR3 has 15 residues. Germline V gene sequence: CDR1 SGHRS, CDR2 YFSETQ. The V and J ends lost 1 base and 9 bases respectively, with 14 bases between them. CDR3 residues: CASSLSNAGISPLHF. The DNA of the CDR3 is TGCGCCAGCAGCTTGTCCAACGCCGGGATTTCACCCCTCCACTTT.

The chain carries TRBV5-1 and TRBJ1-3; weak D call: TRBD1 (5 bases). Germline CDR1 and CDR2: SGHRS and YFSETQ. V was cut by 0 bases and J by 4 bases, with 14 bases left in between. The CDR3 contains 16 residues. CDR3 residues: CASSLAPGSNGNTIYF. As DNA, the CDR3 is TGCGCCAGCAGCTTGGCGCCAGGGTCGAACGGAAACACCATATATTTT.

The gene calls are TRBV5-1 and TRBJ2-5; TRBD2 matches at 9 bases. Germline loops: CDR1 SGHRS, CDR2 YFSETQ. The CDR3 runs 14 residues. The V and J ends lost 1 base and 5 bases, in that order; junction bases with no gene match: 3. CDR3 sequence (DNA): TGCGCCAGCAGCTTGCCTAGCGGGGCCGAGACCCAGTACTTC. It specifies CASSLPSGAETQYF.

V is TRBV10-3 and J is TRBJ2-1, with no clear D. Trimming stripped 0 bases from V and 0 bases from J, with 18 bases between. Per germline, CDR1 ENHRY and CDR2 SYGVKD. There are 19 residues in the CDR3. The CDR3 loop reads CAISESSPSSSSSYNEQFF. The CDR3 DNA is TGTGCCATCAGTGAGTCGAGCCCCTCTTCTTCTAGCTCCTACAATGAGCAGTTCTTC.

This chain joins TRBV27 and TRBJ2-7; 9 bases line up with TRBD2. This CDR3 comprises 15 residues. Losses at the gene ends were 2 bases for V and 7 bases for J; bases not matched to a gene: 9. The germline V gene has CDR1 MNHEY and CDR2 SMNVEV (reference sequence). CDR3 region: CASSLKSGRTVEQYF. Here the CDR3 DNA reads TGTGCCAGCAGTTTAAAAAGCGGGAGGACGGTGGAGCAGTACTTC.

The rearrangement links TRBV12-3 or TRBV12-4 to TRBJ2-3; D is unresolved. The V gene lost 3 bases and the J gene lost 4 bases, with 5 bases spanning the gap. The CDR3 is made up of 12 amino acids. CDR3 in amino acids: CASSFYSDTQYF. CDR3 DNA sequence: TGTGCCAGCAGTTTTTATTCAGATACGCAGTATTTT.

This clone was observed a single time. The rearrangement links TRBV7-3 to TRBJ2-1, with TRBD2 matching 16 bases. V trimming: 5 bases; J trimming: 8 bases; junction bases outside the gene matches: 12. This CDR3 region has 18 residues. CDR1 is SGHTA, CDR2 FQGTGA, per germline. In DNA, the CDR3 is TGTGCCAGCAGCCCGGGGACTAGCGGGAGGGCCTGGTTGGATGAGCAGTTCTTC. Translating gives CASSPGTSGRAWLDEQFF. Variable domain in full (rest from reference TRBV7-3 and TRBJ2-1): GAGVSQTPSNKVTEKGKYVELRCDPISGHTALYWYRQSLGQGPEFLIYFQGTGAADDSGLPNDRFFAVRPEGSVSTLKIQRTERGDSAVYLCASSPGTSGRAWLDEQFFGPGTRLTVL.

The rearrangement links TRBV29-1 to TRBJ2-3; TRBD2 matches at 11 bases. With V trimmed by 4 bases and J by 6 bases, 9 bases remained unmatched. Germline V gives CDR1 SQVTM, CDR2 ANQGSEA. The CDR3 runs 15 residues. CDR3 protein: CSVVLSGGAGDTQYF. The CDR3 DNA sequence: TGCAGCGTTGTTCTTAGCGGGGGGGCCGGGGATACGCAGTATTTT.

V and J are TRBV10-1 and TRBJ2-1, with 7 bases lining up with TRBD2. This CDR3 spans 16 amino acids. Germline V gene lookup returns CDR1 WNHNN and CDR2 SYGVQD (reference sequence). The V segment lost 0 bases and the J segment 9 bases; nucleotides outside the gene matches: 11. The CDR3 spells CASSESWCTRESEQFF. CDR3 nucleotide sequence: TGCGCCAGCAGTGAGTCTTGGTGCACGCGGGAGTCTGAGCAGTTCTTC.

The chain couples TRBV4-3 to TRBJ2-1; TRBD2 is a possible D gene (5 bases). The germline CDR1 and CDR2 sequences are LGHNA and YSLEER. This CDR3 is 15 amino acids long. Trimming removed 6 bases at V and 6 bases at J, with 18 bases between. CDR3 loop: CASSWGSERANEQFF. As DNA, the CDR3 is TGCGCCAGCAGTTGGGGATCGGAGAGGGCCAATGAGCAGTTCTTC.

V gene TRBV2 combines with J gene TRBJ2-5; the match to TRBD2 covers 9 bases. V shed 6 bases and J 4 bases; nucleotides not matched to a gene: 9. The CDR3 runs 15 residues. Germline V gene sequence: CDR1 SNHLY, CDR2 FYNNEI. DNA for the CDR3: TGTGCCAGCAGCCCCCGGCTAGCGGGAATAGAGACCCAGTACTTC. As protein: CASSPRLAGIETQYF.

This rearrangement joins TRBV19 to TRBJ2-7; no definite D call. CDR3 length: 14 residues. V lost 5 bases, J lost 1 base, and 12 bases lay in between. Germline CDR1 LNHDA, CDR2 SQIVND (reference sequence). The CDR3: CASSPARSSYEQYF. The CDR3 coding sequence is TGTGCCAGTAGTCCGGCCAGGTCTTCCTACGAGCAGTACTTC. The whole variable domain, filled in from reference TRBV19 and TRBJ2-7, reads DGGITQSPKYLFRKEGQNVTLSCEQNLNHDAMYWYRQDPGQGLRLIYYSQIVNDFQKGDIAEGYSVSREKKESFPLTVTSAQKNPTAFYLCASSPARSSYEQYFGPGTRLTVT.

This chain uses TRBV28 with TRBJ2-7; D is possibly TRBD1 (6 bases). With 2 bases removed from V and 2 bases from J, the gap between germline ends came to 13 bases. Germline CDR1 MDHEN, CDR2 SYDVKM. The CDR3 spans 15 residues. The CDR3 DNA reads as TGTGCCAGCAGTTTAAGGGCAGGGGTAACCTACGAGCAGTACTTC. As protein: CASSLRAGVTYEQYF.